This T cell receptor (beta chain) was sequenced in a study of regulatory T cells in long-lasting Graves disease. The TCR beta library used iRepertoire HTBI primers with Arm-PCR amplification of CDR3. TCRdb processed the multiplex PCR reads anew with MiXCR; each CDR3 protein has one entry. This table has around 500,000 distinct CDR3 sequences, about 15% appearing once. Ten or more counts support this clonotype. Specified time point: newly diagnosed GD, antithyroid drugs for less than 3 months. The TCR library was made from RNA extracted from PBMCs. Patients came from an endocrinology department in Xi'an, China. Germline loops: CDR1 DFQATT, CDR2 SNEGSKA (reference sequence). The CDR3 is made up of 14 amino acids. Trimming removed 4 bases from V and 1 base from J, with 11 bases in between. These data are also associated with another study on T cells in Graves' hyperthyroidism and ophthalmopathy.

Sequenced here: peripheral blood mononuclear cells (PBMCs), sampled at new diagnosis, from a patient treated with antithyroid drugs. This TCR derives from a woman between 40 and 65 years old with Graves disease. The chain is built from TRBV20-1 and TRBJ1-5; TRBD1 might be the D (5 bases). The CDR3 DNA reads as TGCAGTGCTACCGGGACGTCGAGCAATCAGCCCCAGCATTTT. The encoded protein is CSATGTSSNQPQHF.